This T cell receptor (beta chain) was found in a study of identical twins. Germline loops: CDR1 MNHEY, CDR2 SMNVEV (reference sequence). The length of the CDR3 is 13 residues. V shed 7 bases and J shed 6 bases, with 15 bases lying between them. TCRdb recomputed calls from the 5' RACE reads with MiXCR, one row per CDR3 protein. In the table there are roughly 490,000 distinct CDR3 sequences, 13% to 15% of which are singletons. The same data also contributed to another study, on yellow fever vaccine responses in identical twins.

The chain carries TRBV27 and TRBJ2-5, with D perhaps given as TRBD1 or TRBD2 (5 bases each). Material for sequencing was CD4+ T cells sorted from blood. The source of this sequence is a young woman in good health. The CDR3: CASTTGSVKTQYF. CDR3 nucleotides: TGTGCCAGCACTACAGGTAGCGTGAAGACCCAGTACTTC.